The TCR beta chain under discussion was sequenced for a study of cytomegalovirus exposure and HLA in healthy donors. Study results and caveats: Sequencing likely produced, as an artifact, a cluster of highly shared sequence variants. Several V segments, TRBV6-2 and TRBV6-3 among them, could not be told apart and were dropped. In vitro work confirmed that three CMV-associated chains recognize CMV antigens.

Trimming left V 2 bases short and J 9 bases short, with 14 bases between. This CDR3 contains 15 residues. Germline values: CDR1 MNHNY, CDR2 SVGAGI (reference sequence). The primer mix had 60 Vbeta and 13 Jbeta primers. Clones were sequenced by immunoSEQ multiplex PCR, and TCRdb holds only the in-frame ones, with some missing. The table has some 70,000 clones, roughly 80% seen once; the top ten hold roughly 2.6%. A remark on this clone: What it binds is not known.

This TCR came from a woman aged 50 to 65 in good health and CMV-seronegative. This rearrangement joins TRBV6-6 to TRBJ1-6; TRBD1 is a possible D gene (5 bases). Sequenced input: PBMCs. CDR3 bases: TGTGCCAGCAGTTACGATTTTGTGGGGGGTTCACCCCTCCACTTT. This gives the protein CASSYDFVGGSPLHF.